These T cell receptor beta chains were read from a single sample in a study of T cell repertoires in cytomegalovirus infection. These receptors are not linked to any known antigen. TCRdb reanalysed the reads using MiXCR and keeps one entry per CDR3 protein. This table holds approximately 1,000,000 distinct CDR3 sequences, roughly 30% found once. Material: cultured CD8+ T cells from PBMCs, obtained from culture after CMV antigen stimulation. The source is a human donor in good health (CMV status not recorded). Some clones in this sample may be carry-over from other donors' samples. CDR3s include the opening cysteine and the closing phenylalanine or tryptophan. Each record gives: V gene, clone size, J gene, D gene, CDR3 DNA, CDR3 protein. D genes are given only for firm matches. Clone sizes are given selectively: once, few, many, or a class where the clone is expanded.

V gene: TRBV10-3; clone size: .; J gene: TRBJ2-3; D gene: TRBD1; CDR3 DNA: TGTGCCATCAGTGAGGGACAGGGAAGCACAGATACGCAGTATTTT; CDR3 protein: CAISEGQGSTDTQYF
V gene: TRBV11-2; clone size: few; J gene: TRBJ1-5; D gene: .; CDR3 DNA: TGTGCCAGCAGCCCAGATTGGGGGCACAATCAGCCCCAGCATTTT; CDR3 protein: CASSPDWGHNQPQHF
V gene: TRBV27; clone size: few; J gene: TRBJ2-1; D gene: TRBD2; CDR3 DNA: TGTGCCAGCAGTCTCTTTCTAGCGGGGGGGCCGGGTGAGCAGTTCTTC; CDR3 protein: CASSLFLAGGPGEQFF
V gene: TRBV7-2; clone size: many; J gene: TRBJ2-3; D gene: TRBD2; CDR3 DNA: TGTGCCAGCAGCTTAGGGAGAGCGGGGGCCACAGATACGCAGTATTTT; CDR3 protein: CASSLGRAGATDTQYF
V gene: TRBV12-5; clone size: few; J gene: TRBJ1-1; D gene: .; CDR3 DNA: TGTGCTAGTGGTTTGGACACCGTGGAAGCTTTCTTT; CDR3 protein: CASGLDTVEAFF
V gene: TRBV9; clone size: few; J gene: TRBJ2-1; D gene: TRBD2; CDR3 DNA: TGTGCCAGCAGCCCCGCGGGACTAGGCTCCGGGCAGTTCTTC; CDR3 protein: CASSPAGLGSGQFF
V gene: TRBV29-1; clone size: .; J gene: TRBJ1-2; D gene: .; CDR3 DNA: TGCAGCGTTGTAGGGCAGGTGTATGGCTACACCTTC; CDR3 protein: CSVVGQVYGYTF
V gene: TRBV15; clone size: .; J gene: TRBJ2-2; D gene: TRBD1; CDR3 DNA: TGTGTCACCAGCAGGGGGACAGGGGGCCCCGGGGAGCTGTTTTTT; CDR3 protein: CVTSRGTGGPGELFF
V gene: TRBV12-3/TRBV12-4; clone size: .; J gene: TRBJ1-6; D gene: TRBD1; CDR3 DNA: TGTGCCAGCACCTCCGGACAGGGGTATAATTCACCCCTCCACTTT; CDR3 protein: CASTSGQGYNSPLHF
V gene: TRBV7-9; clone size: .; J gene: TRBJ2-5; D gene: .; CDR3 DNA: TGTGCCAGCAGCTTAGGCCCCAGGGGAGAGACCCAGTACTTC; CDR3 protein: CASSLGPRGETQYF
V gene: TRBV7-6; clone size: few; J gene: TRBJ2-7; D gene: .; CDR3 DNA: TGTGCTAGCAGCCCTGCTCCCCCAGGGAGCCACGAGCAGTACTTC; CDR3 protein: CASSPAPPGSHEQYF
V gene: TRBV14; clone size: .; J gene: TRBJ1-1; D gene: .; CDR3 DNA: TGTGCCAGCTTTAGGACGGGGATGAACACTGAAGCTTTCTTT; CDR3 protein: CASFRTGMNTEAFF
V gene: TRBV12-3/TRBV12-4; clone size: few; J gene: TRBJ1-1; D gene: .; CDR3 DNA: TGTGCCAGCAGTACCGGATGGACAGTAGAAGCTTTCTTT; CDR3 protein: CASSTGWTVEAFF
V gene: TRBV6-6; clone size: .; J gene: TRBJ2-1; D gene: .; CDR3 DNA: TGTGCCAGCAGTTACCTCTCGACTGGCAATGAGCAGTTCTTC; CDR3 protein: CASSYLSTGNEQFF
V gene: TRBV19; clone size: .; J gene: TRBJ2-3; D gene: TRBD2; CDR3 DNA: TGTGCCAGTAGTACCGGACTAGCGGGGGCCAAGTATTTT; CDR3 protein: CASSTGLAGAKYF
V gene: TRBV25-1; clone size: few; J gene: TRBJ1-5; D gene: .; CDR3 DNA: TGTGCCAGCAGTGAACAACGGTCGAATCAGCCCCAGCATTTT; CDR3 protein: CASSEQRSNQPQHF
V gene: TRBV29-1; clone size: few; J gene: TRBJ2-1; D gene: TRBD2; CDR3 DNA: TGCAGCGTCGTGGGTACACGGGGGGGCAACAATGAGCAGTTCTTC; CDR3 protein: CSVVGTRGGNNEQFF
V gene: TRBV7-4; clone size: .; J gene: TRBJ2-7; D gene: .; CDR3 DNA: TGTGCCAGCAGCTTAGACCGGAAACAGCAGTACTTC; CDR3 protein: CASSLDRKQQYF
V gene: TRBV6-6; clone size: few; J gene: TRBJ1-1; D gene: .; CDR3 DNA: TGTGCCAGCAGTTACGTCCTCACTGAAGCTTTCTTT; CDR3 protein: CASSYVLTEAFF
V gene: TRBV7-9; clone size: .; J gene: TRBJ1-6; D gene: .; CDR3 DNA: TGTGCCAGCAGCAAAAGGACAGACGGCAATTCACCCCTCCACTTT; CDR3 protein: CASSKRTDGNSPLHF
V gene: TRBV7-6; clone size: .; J gene: TRBJ2-1; D gene: TRBD2; CDR3 DNA: TGTGCCAGCACCCTAGCGGGGTGGCGTGAGCAGTTCTTC; CDR3 protein: CASTLAGWREQFF
V gene: TRBV12-3/TRBV12-4; clone size: .; J gene: TRBJ1-1; D gene: .; CDR3 DNA: TGTGCCAGCAGCCCTCCACGGGGGTTGGGGGAGAGCACTGAAGCTTTCTTT; CDR3 protein: CASSPPRGLGESTEAFF
V gene: TRBV27; clone size: .; J gene: TRBJ2-1; D gene: .; CDR3 DNA: TGTGCCAGCTCCCGGGGGGCCGGCTCCTACAATGAGCAGTTCTTC; CDR3 protein: CASSRGAGSYNEQFF
V gene: TRBV7-8; clone size: many; J gene: TRBJ1-2; D gene: .; CDR3 DNA: TGTGCCAGCAGCTTAGTGTGGGATTCTCGCTATGGCTACACCTTC; CDR3 protein: CASSLVWDSRYGYTF
V gene: TRBV6-2/TRBV6-3; clone size: .; J gene: TRBJ2-6; D gene: TRBD1; CDR3 DNA: TGTGCCAGCAGCTACTCCTACTCGACAGGGACACTACTCTCTGGGGCCAACGTCCTGACTTTC; CDR3 protein: CASSYSYSTGTLLSGANVLTF
V gene: TRBV29-1; clone size: .; J gene: TRBJ1-2; D gene: .; CDR3 DNA: TGCAGCGTTGAAGTCAGGGAAAGTGGCTACACCTTC; CDR3 protein: CSVEVRESGYTF
V gene: TRBV29-1; clone size: .; J gene: TRBJ2-1; D gene: .; CDR3 DNA: TGCAGCGTTGAGGATCTGGAATCCGGGCACAATGAGCAGTTCTTC; CDR3 protein: CSVEDLESGHNEQFF
V gene: TRBV5-4; clone size: many; J gene: TRBJ2-4; D gene: .; CDR3 DNA: TGTGCCAGCAGCTTGGAGGTGGGCAGGGTTGCCAAAAACATTCAGTACTTC; CDR3 protein: CASSLEVGRVAKNIQYF
V gene: TRBV7-6; clone size: few; J gene: TRBJ2-7; D gene: .; CDR3 DNA: TGTGCCAGCAGCTTAGCGTTGGACAGAAGTTACGAGCAGTACTTC; CDR3 protein: CASSLALDRSYEQYF
V gene: TRBV24-1; clone size: few; J gene: TRBJ2-1; D gene: TRBD1; CDR3 DNA: TGTGCCACCAGCGAGGACCCTTACAGGGGGCGCGGATCTGGTGAGCAGTTCTTC; CDR3 protein: CATSEDPYRGRGSGEQFF
V gene: TRBV5-6; clone size: .; J gene: TRBJ1-5; D gene: TRBD1; CDR3 DNA: TGTGCCAGCAGCGGCGGGACAGGGGGCAATCAGCCCCAGCATTTT; CDR3 protein: CASSGGTGGNQPQHF
V gene: TRBV5-1; clone size: many; J gene: TRBJ1-1; D gene: TRBD1; CDR3 DNA: TGTGCCAGCAGCCTGAGACAGGGTAACACTGAAGCTTTCTTT; CDR3 protein: CASSLRQGNTEAFF
V gene: TRBV20-1; clone size: .; J gene: TRBJ2-7; D gene: .; CDR3 DNA: TGCAGTGCTAGAGATCGGCCAATCGGGTACGAGCAGTACTTC; CDR3 protein: CSARDRPIGYEQYF
V gene: TRBV14; clone size: few; J gene: TRBJ2-5; D gene: TRBD2; CDR3 DNA: TGTGCCAGCAGCCATGGACTAGCGGGGATCCAAGAGACCCAGTACTTC; CDR3 protein: CASSHGLAGIQETQYF
V gene: TRBV7-9; clone size: few; J gene: TRBJ2-2; D gene: TRBD1; CDR3 DNA: TGTGCCAGCAGCCCACTCCAGGGGGCCGGCGGGGAGCTGTTTTTT; CDR3 protein: CASSPLQGAGGELFF
V gene: TRBV7-9; clone size: .; J gene: TRBJ1-2; D gene: .; CDR3 DNA: TGTGCCAGCAGCCGGGGCGCTGGCTACACCTTC; CDR3 protein: CASSRGAGYTF
V gene: TRBV4-1; clone size: .; J gene: TRBJ2-1; D gene: TRBD2; CDR3 DNA: TGCGCCAGCAGCAACCTAGCGGGGGGAAATGAGCAGTTCTTC; CDR3 protein: CASSNLAGGNEQFF
V gene: TRBV29-1; clone size: once; J gene: TRBJ1-1; D gene: TRBD1; CDR3 DNA: TGCAGCGCCATGACAGGGGGCTACGGTGAAGCTTTCTTT; CDR3 protein: CSAMTGGYGEAFF
V gene: TRBV11-1; clone size: once; J gene: TRBJ1-3; D gene: .; CDR3 DNA: TGTGCCAGCAGCTCCAATCCGACGGGATCTGGAAACACCAGATATTTT; CDR3 protein: CASSSNPTGSGNTRYF
V gene: TRBV15; clone size: .; J gene: TRBJ2-1; D gene: .; CDR3 DNA: TGTGCCACCAGCAGAGATGATGGGCAGGGAGTGTACAATGAGCAGTTCTTC; CDR3 protein: CATSRDDGQGVYNEQFF
V gene: TRBV6-1; clone size: .; J gene: TRBJ1-4; D gene: .; CDR3 DNA: TGTGCCAGCAGCTTCCTGGTGGGGGCGCTTAGGGAAAAACTGTTTTTT; CDR3 protein: CASSFLVGALREKLFF
V gene: TRBV27; clone size: few; J gene: TRBJ1-2; D gene: .; CDR3 DNA: TGTGCCAGCACCAACAGCGGGGGGGAATCCTTCTATGGCTACACCTTC; CDR3 protein: CASTNSGGESFYGYTF
V gene: TRBV6-6; clone size: few; J gene: TRBJ1-1; D gene: TRBD1; CDR3 DNA: TGTGCCAGCAGTCCCGACAGGGGCCTTCAAGGTAACACTGAAGCTTTCTTT; CDR3 protein: CASSPDRGLQGNTEAFF
V gene: TRBV4-1; clone size: many; J gene: TRBJ2-2; D gene: TRBD1; CDR3 DNA: TGCGCCAGCAGTTCACGGACAGGCCGCACCGGGGAGCTGTTTTTT; CDR3 protein: CASSSRTGRTGELFF
V gene: TRBV2; clone size: .; J gene: TRBJ1-2; D gene: .; CDR3 DNA: TGTGCCAGCAGTGAAGGTAGCAGGGACTATGGCTACACCTTC; CDR3 protein: CASSEGSRDYGYTF
V gene: TRBV7-2; clone size: many; J gene: TRBJ1-1; D gene: .; CDR3 DNA: TGTGCCAGCAGCCCGACAGTGAACACTGAAGCTTTCTTT; CDR3 protein: CASSPTVNTEAFF
V gene: TRBV20-1; clone size: few; J gene: TRBJ2-7; D gene: .; CDR3 DNA: TGCAGTGCCGGAAGCAAGGACCGATCCTACGAGCAGTACTTC; CDR3 protein: CSAGSKDRSYEQYF
V gene: TRBV5-4; clone size: .; J gene: TRBJ2-1; D gene: .; CDR3 DNA: TGTGCCAGCAGCGAAGGACGGCCTGAGCAGTTCTTC; CDR3 protein: CASSEGRPEQFF
V gene: TRBV6-1; clone size: .; J gene: TRBJ1-6; D gene: .; CDR3 DNA: TGTGCCAGCAGTGTCTCCGGGACAATACATAATTCACCCCTCCACTTT; CDR3 protein: CASSVSGTIHNSPLHF
V gene: TRBV5-3; clone size: .; J gene: TRBJ2-5; D gene: TRBD2; CDR3 DNA: TGTGCCAGCAGCCCCGGGACTAGCGGGGGCCCTGACCAAGAGACCCAGTACTTC; CDR3 protein: CASSPGTSGGPDQETQYF
V gene: TRBV7-8; clone size: .; J gene: TRBJ2-1; D gene: .; CDR3 DNA: TGTGCCAGCAGCTCCGCGATGGGCGAGCAGTTCTTC; CDR3 protein: CASSSAMGEQFF
V gene: TRBV28; clone size: .; J gene: TRBJ1-1; D gene: TRBD1; CDR3 DNA: TGTGCCAGCAGTTTACCCCCCCAGGGGGCGGCTGAAGCTTTCTTT; CDR3 protein: CASSLPPQGAAEAFF